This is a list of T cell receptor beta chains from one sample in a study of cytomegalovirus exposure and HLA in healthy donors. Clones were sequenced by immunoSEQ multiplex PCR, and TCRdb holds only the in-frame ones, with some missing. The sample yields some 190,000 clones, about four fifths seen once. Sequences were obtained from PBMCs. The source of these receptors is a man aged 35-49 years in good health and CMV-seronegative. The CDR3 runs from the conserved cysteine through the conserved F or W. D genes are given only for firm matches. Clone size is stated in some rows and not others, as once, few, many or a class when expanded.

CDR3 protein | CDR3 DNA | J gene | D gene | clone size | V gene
CASSSHGTRGANEQFF | TGTGCCAGCAGCTCCCACGGGACTAGGGGTGCGAATGAGCAGTTCTTC | TRBJ2-1 | TRBD2 | NA | TRBV7-8
CASSTGVFGSNEKLFF | TGTGCCAGCAGCACCGGGGTTTTTGGGTCGAATGAAAAACTGTTTTTT | TRBJ1-4 | NA | NA | TRBV9
CASRLAGAYEQYF | TGTGCCAGCCGACTAGCGGGGGCTTACGAGCAGTACTTC | TRBJ2-7 | TRBD2 | NA | TRBV19
CSVDGKTGQGAYEQYF | TGCAGCGTGGACGGCAAAACGGGACAGGGGGCCTACGAGCAGTACTTC | TRBJ2-7 | TRBD1 | NA | TRBV29-1
CASSLPPLSYEQYF | TGTGCCAGCAGTTTACCCCCCCTCTCCTACGAGCAGTACTTC | TRBJ2-7 | NA | once | TRBV28
CASSPDRGEQFF | TGTGCCAGCAGCCCTGACAGGGGTGAGCAGTTCTTC | TRBJ2-1 | TRBD1 | NA | TRBV7-2
CASRHGTENTEAFF | TGCGCCAGCAGACATGGGACAGAGAACACTGAAGCTTTCTTT | TRBJ1-1 | TRBD1 | NA | TRBV5-1
CASSFLGTRANYGYTF | TGTGCCAGCAGTTTTCTCGGGACACGTGCTAACTATGGCTACACCTTC | TRBJ1-2 | NA | NA | TRBV27
CASSAGTGGTDTQYF | TGCGCCAGCTCCGCCGGGACAGGGGGCACAGATACGCAGTATTTT | TRBJ2-3 | TRBD1 | NA | TRBV5-1
CASSLAKTSFEPYEQYF | TGTGCCAGCAGCTTAGCGAAGACTAGCTTCGAACCCTACGAGCAGTACTTC | TRBJ2-7 | TRBD2 | NA | TRBV7-9
CASRLPGQDNSPLHF | TGTGCAAGTCGCTTACCGGGACAGGATAATTCACCCCTCCACTTT | TRBJ1-6 | NA | NA | TRBV12-2
CASHAGVYGYTF | TGTGCCAGCCACGCGGGGGTCTATGGCTACACCTTC | TRBJ1-2 | NA | few | TRBV28
CASSSGEKGANYGYTF | TGTGCCAGCAGTTCTGGGGAGAAGGGAGCTAACTATGGCTACACCTTC | TRBJ1-2 | NA | NA | TRBV27
CAISDLTDKETQYF | TGTGCCATCAGTGATCTAACTGATAAAGAGACCCAGTACTTC | TRBJ2-5 | NA | NA | TRBV10-3